The 13 T cell receptor beta chains given below trace back to one sample, sequenced in a study of PD-1 blockade in classical Hodgkin lymphoma. Profiled with immunoSEQ multiplex PCR; TCRdb holds only in-frame clones, not every one. Here the sample spans around 37,000 clones, approximately 90% being singletons. The time point is: cycle 4 day 1 (C4D1), after more than five weeks of nivolumab. Every one of the patients relapsed after autologous stem cell transplantation (brentuximab vedotin exposure was variable). Negative magnetic selection isolated CD4+ T cells from thawed PBMCs. The material sequenced was CD4+ T cells from blood, taken before the fourth cycle of nivolumab. The source of these receptors is a human donor with classical Hodgkin lymphoma.

The chain couples TRBV9 to TRBJ1-3; no clear D. Germline assignment: CDR1 SGDLS and CDR2 YYNGEE. CDR3 size: 15 residues. V dropped 4 bases and J dropped 2 bases, with 13 bases sitting between them. This CDR3 is CASSPRWQAGNTIYF. The CDR3 DNA reads as TGTGCCAGCAGCCCCCGGTGGCAGGCTGGAAACACCATATATTTT.

V usage is TRBV5-1 and J usage is TRBJ2-1; 7 nucleotides line up with TRBD2. The CDR3 consists of 15 residues. Germline assignment: CDR1 SGHRS and CDR2 YFSETQ. V shed 4 bases and J 15 bases; nucleotides not matched to a gene: 19. CDR3 nucleotide sequence: TGCGCCAGCAGCCAGGAGGCTAGCGGCGGGCTCAGGCTGTTCTTC. Its translation: CASSQEASGGLRLFF.

The V call is TRBV18, the J call TRBJ2-2; possibly TRBD2 for D (5 bases). Germline loops: CDR1 KGHSH, CDR2 LQKENI. The CDR3 has 17 residues. The ends were cut back, 1 base at V and 1 base at J, with 13 bases in the middle. The CDR3 nucleotides read TGTGCCAGCTCACCACTTGCAAGGACTCTGAACACCGGGGAGCTGTTTTTT. Amino acid sequence: CASSPLARTLNTGELFF. The full variable domain, completed using reference TRBV18 and TRBJ2-2, is NAGVMQNPRHLVRRRGQEARLRCSPMKGHSHVYWYRQLPEEGLKFMVYLQKENIIDESGMPKERFSAEFPKEGPSILRIQQVVRGDSAAYFCASSPLARTLNTGELFFGEGSRLTVL.

The genes are TRBV5-1 and TRBJ2-5, with 7 bases aligning to TRBD2. V shed 3 bases and J 5 bases; nucleotides not matched to a gene: 10. Germline assignment: CDR1 SGHRS and CDR2 YFSETQ. The CDR3 spans 15 residues. In DNA form, the CDR3 reads TGCGCCAGCAGCTCCCCGGGGGGTATTAGGGAGACCCAGTACTTC. Translating it yields CASSSPGGIRETQYF. The full variable domain, with the rest looked up from reference TRBV5-1 and TRBJ2-5, is KAGVTQTPRYLIKTRGQQVTLSCSPISGHRSVSWYQQTPGQGLQFLFEYFSETQRNKGNFPGRFSGRQFSNSRSEMNVSTLELGDSALYLCASSSPGGIRETQYFGPGTRLLVL.

This clone has just one count. This rearrangement joins TRBV30 to TRBJ2-1; TRBD2 matches at 7 bases. Germline values: CDR1 GTSNPN, CDR2 SVGIG (reference sequence). The CDR3 contains 14 residues. The V segment lost 5 bases and the J segment 7 bases; nucleotides outside the gene matches: 11. CDR3 DNA sequence: TGTGCCTGGGGCAGCGGGATAGCGCGAAATGAGCAGTTCTTC. Encoded protein: CAWGSGIARNEQFF.

V and J are TRBV10-3 and TRBJ2-3; D is uncertain. The CDR3 length is 12 residues. The V end was cut by 5 bases, the J end by 6 bases, with 9 bases between. Germline assignment: CDR1 ENHRY and CDR2 SYGVKD. CDR3: CAISSTGDTQYF. The CDR3 region has the DNA TGTGCCATCAGTTCGACTGGGGATACGCAGTATTTT.

The chain combines TRBV6-1 with TRBJ2-7, with D unresolved. V lost 1 base, J lost 2 bases, and 12 bases lay in between. This CDR3 has 15 residues. Germline V lookup: CDR1 MNHNS, CDR2 SASEGT. The CDR3: CASSEGGVLTYEQYF. The CDR3 bases are TGTGCCAGCAGTGAAGGTGGCGTACTAACCTACGAGCAGTACTTC.

The chain recombines TRBV14 with TRBJ1-4; D uncertain. Trimming stripped 1 base from V and 11 bases from J, with 5 bases between. Germline loops: CDR1 SGHDN, CDR2 FVKESK. CDR3 size: 11 residues. The CDR3 region has the DNA TGTGCCAGCAGCCAAGTCGGGAAACTGTTTTTT. Protein: CASSQVGKLFF.

The chain uses TRBV7-9 and TRBJ2-3; the D gene is possibly TRBD1 (6 bases). Trimming stripped 2 bases from V and 5 bases from J, with 17 bases between. Germline V CDR1 and CDR2: SEHNR, FQNEAQ (reference sequence). This CDR3 is 16 amino acids long. The chain's CDR3 is CASSLKGSPGEDTQYF. The CDR3 bases are TGTGCCAGCAGCTTAAAGGGATCTCCAGGGGAAGATACGCAGTATTTT.

V is TRBV4-1 and J is TRBJ2-1; D possibly matches TRBD1 or TRBD2 (5 bases each). V lost 1 base to trimming and J lost 6 bases, with 16 bases between them. The CDR3 has 16 amino acids. The germline gives CDR1 MGHRA, CDR2 YSYEKL. CDR3 amino acids: CASSQVGRDPLNEQFF. For the CDR3, the DNA is TGCGCCAGCAGCCAAGTTGGCAGGGACCCTCTCAATGAGCAGTTCTTC.

The V and J genes are TRBV30 and TRBJ2-7, with TRBD2 identical over 9 bases. The J segment lost 6 bases and the V segment lost 0 bases, leaving 12 bases of the junction unmatched. The CDR3 extends over 16 amino acids. Germline-derived CDR1 and CDR2 are GTSNPN and SVGIG (reference sequence). The CDR3 loop is CAWSVFAGGVRREQYF. The CDR3 nucleotides read TGTGCCTGGAGTGTATTTGCGGGAGGGGTGAGGCGCGAGCAGTACTTC.

The CDR3 region has the DNA TGTGCTAGTGGTTCAGGATGGGGAAAGGGTAGCAATCAGCCCCAGCATTTT. Translating it yields CASGSGWGKGSNQPQHF. The chain employs TRBV12-5 and TRBJ1-5; D remains unclear. Trimming cost V 4 bases and J 0 bases, with 16 bases left between them. This CDR3 is 17 amino acids long. From germline, CDR1 is LGHNT and CDR2 FRNRAP. The variable domain in full, completed from reference TRBV12-5 and TRBJ1-5, reads DARVTQTPRHKVTEMGQEVTMRCQPILGHNTVFWYRQTMMQGLELLAYFRNRAPLDDSGMPKDRFSAEMPDATLATLKIQPSEPRDSAVYFCASGSGWGKGSNQPQHFGDGTRLSIL.

V usage is TRBV7-9 and J usage is TRBJ1-1, with D perhaps TRBD1 (6 bases). Looked up from germline, CDR1 is SEHNR and CDR2 is FQNEAQ (reference sequence). This CDR3 is built from 13 residues. Trimming pared 8 bases from V and 6 bases from J, leaving 16 bases between. The CDR3 protein is CASAMTGSPEAFF. In DNA, the CDR3 is TGTGCCAGCGCAATGACAGGTAGCCCTGAAGCTTTCTTT.